Following are 4 T cell receptor beta chains from one sample sequenced in a study of T cells in narcolepsy. Profiled with immunoSEQ multiplex PCR; TCRdb holds only in-frame clones, not every one. Of tens of thousands of clones listed, less than 90% are singletons. Sequenced: memory (CD45RA-) CD4+ T cells from blood. The receptor source for this set is a human donor in good health.

The genes are TRBV7-9 and TRBJ2-3, with D perhaps given as TRBD1 or TRBD2 (6 bases each). Germline V gene lookup returns CDR1 SEHNR and CDR2 FQNEAQ (reference sequence). The CDR3 contains 17 residues. Trimming shortened V by 6 bases and J by 0 bases, and 19 bases separated the two germline ends. CDR3 region: CASRPRGLEPSTDTQYF. The CDR3 region has the DNA TGTGCCAGCAGACCCCGGGGGCTAGAACCTAGCACAGATACGCAGTATTTT.

This chain uses TRBV5-1 with TRBJ1-1; D gene uncertain. The length of the CDR3 is 12 residues. Trimming took 5 bases from V and 3 from J, leaving 8 bases between them. Germline assignment: CDR1 SGHRS and CDR2 YFSETQ. CDR3 coding DNA: TGCGCCAGCAGTCTTAGGGACACTGAAGCTTTCTTT. Encoded protein: CASSLRDTEAFF.

The genes are TRBV28 and TRBJ1-5, with 9 bases fitting TRBD1. V lost 7 bases, J lost 5 bases, and 3 bases stayed unmatched. CDR3 length: 13 amino acids. Germline-derived CDR1 and CDR2 are MDHEN and SYDVKM. CDR3 region: CASTGQGYQPQHF. CDR3 coding DNA: TGTGCCAGCACGGGACAGGGCTATCAGCCCCAGCATTTT.

The rearrangement uses TRBV6-5 and TRBJ2-5; D is ambiguous. Trimming removed 5 bases from V and 0 bases from J, with 7 bases in between. The length of the CDR3 is 13 residues. Germline lookup yields CDR1 MNHEY and CDR2 SVGAGI. The CDR3 DNA reads as TGTGCCAGCAGTCCAAAGTACCAAGAGACCCAGTACTTC. Translating it yields CASSPKYQETQYF.